Each of the 5 T cell receptor beta chains below was sequenced from the same sample in a study of control samples from healthy donors and cancer patients. TCRdb's copy holds only in-frame clones and misses some; the assay was immunoSEQ multiplex PCR. The sample consists of 50,000 or so clones, 95% to 97% of them appearing once. The specimen was blood. The origin of the receptors is a woman between 18 and 29 years old in good health.

In this sample, this clone turned up once. V and J are TRBV9 and TRBJ2-2, with 8 bases lining up with TRBD2. V lost 4 bases and J lost 4; bases outside the gene matches: 6. The germline V gene encodes CDR1 SGDLS and CDR2 YYNGEE. The CDR3 consists of 15 residues. In DNA, the CDR3 is TGTGCCAGCAGCCCCGGGGGGGGGTTCACCGGGGAGCTGTTTTTT. Translation gives CASSPGGGFTGELFF.

The rearrangement uses TRBV18 and TRBJ1-1; no reliable D call. V gave up 3 bases and J gave up 1 base, with 9 bases separating them. The CDR3 spans 14 residues. Germline values: CDR1 KGHSH, CDR2 LQKENI. This CDR3 reads CASSPRTGNTEAFF. CDR3 DNA sequence: TGTGCCAGCTCACCTAGGACGGGGAACACTGAAGCTTTCTTT.

The chain joins TRBV11-2 to TRBJ2-2, with D perhaps matching TRBD2 (6 bases). V was trimmed by 4 bases and J by 7 bases, leaving 16 bases between them. The germline V gene encodes CDR1 SGHAT and CDR2 FQNNGV. CDR3 length: 15 residues. The CDR3 protein is CASSSGDPQIGELFF. For the CDR3, the DNA is TGTGCCAGCAGCTCGGGGGACCCACAGATCGGGGAGCTGTTTTTT.

The chain is built from TRBV12-3 or TRBV12-4 and TRBJ1-1; tentative D call: TRBD1 (5 bases). With 3 bases removed from V and 1 base from J, the gap between germline ends came to 6 bases. This CDR3 has 13 amino acids. This CDR3 is CASSLGTNTEAFF. In DNA, the CDR3 is TGTGCCAGCAGTTTGGGGACGAACACTGAAGCTTTCTTT.

CDR3 in amino acids: CASSVEAGKDTQYF. CDR3 coding DNA: TGTGCCAGCAGCGTAGAAGCGGGGAAGGATACGCAGTATTTT. The rearrangement joins TRBV9 to TRBJ2-3, with 7 bases lining up with TRBD2. The CDR3 totals 14 residues. The junction had 4 bases not matched to a gene; V was cut back by 0 bases and J by 6 bases. Germline V gene data show CDR1 as SGDLS and CDR2 as YYNGEE. Full variable domain (missing parts from reference TRBV9 and TRBJ2-3): DSGVTQTPKHLITATGQRVTLRCSPRSGDLSVYWYQQSLDQGLQFLIQYYNGEERAKGNILERFSAQQFPDLHSELNLSSLELGDSALYFCASSVEAGKDTQYFGPGTRLTVL.